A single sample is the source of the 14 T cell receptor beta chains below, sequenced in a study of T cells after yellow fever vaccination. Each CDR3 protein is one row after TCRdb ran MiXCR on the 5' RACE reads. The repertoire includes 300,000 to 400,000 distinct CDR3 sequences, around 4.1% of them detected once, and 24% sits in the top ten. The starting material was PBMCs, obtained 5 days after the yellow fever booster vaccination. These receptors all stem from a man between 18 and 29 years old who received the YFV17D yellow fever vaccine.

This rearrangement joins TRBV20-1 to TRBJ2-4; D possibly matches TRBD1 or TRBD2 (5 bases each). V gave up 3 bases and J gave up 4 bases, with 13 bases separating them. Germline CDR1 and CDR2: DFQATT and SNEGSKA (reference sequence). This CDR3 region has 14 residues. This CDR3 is CSASHGEGKNIQYF. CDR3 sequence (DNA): TGCAGTGCTAGTCACGGTGAGGGGAAAAACATTCAGTACTTC.

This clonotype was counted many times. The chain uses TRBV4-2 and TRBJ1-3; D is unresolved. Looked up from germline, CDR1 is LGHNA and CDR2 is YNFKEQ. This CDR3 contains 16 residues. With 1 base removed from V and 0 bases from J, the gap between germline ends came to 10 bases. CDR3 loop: CASSQARESSGNTIYF. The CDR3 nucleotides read TGTGCCAGCAGCCAAGCTAGGGAAAGCTCTGGAAACACCATATATTTT.

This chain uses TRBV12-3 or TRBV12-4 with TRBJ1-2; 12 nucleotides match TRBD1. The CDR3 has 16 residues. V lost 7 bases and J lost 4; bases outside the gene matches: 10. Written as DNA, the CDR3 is TGTGCCAGCACCGGGACAGGGGGCGGCGGTGGCTATGGCTACACCTTC. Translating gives CASTGTGGGGGYGYTF.

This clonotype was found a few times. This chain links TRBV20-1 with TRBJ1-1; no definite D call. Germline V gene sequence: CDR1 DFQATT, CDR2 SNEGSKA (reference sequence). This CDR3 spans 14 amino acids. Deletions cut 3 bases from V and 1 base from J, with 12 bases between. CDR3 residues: CSASPDLGNTEAFF. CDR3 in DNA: TGCAGTGCTAGCCCGGACCTAGGGAACACTGAAGCTTTCTTT.

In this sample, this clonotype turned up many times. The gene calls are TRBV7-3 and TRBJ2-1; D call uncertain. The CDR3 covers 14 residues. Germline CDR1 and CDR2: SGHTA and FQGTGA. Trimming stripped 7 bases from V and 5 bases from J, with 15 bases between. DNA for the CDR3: TGTGCCAGCAAAGGCTCCTTCTGGAACAATGAGCAGTTCTTC. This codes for CASKGSFWNNEQFF.

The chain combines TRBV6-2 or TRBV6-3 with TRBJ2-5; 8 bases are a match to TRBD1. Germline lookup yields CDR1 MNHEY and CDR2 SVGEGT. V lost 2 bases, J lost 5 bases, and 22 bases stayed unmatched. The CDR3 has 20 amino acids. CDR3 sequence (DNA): TGTGCCAGCAGTTACACGAACGCCGGGACAGGTAGCTTAGGCTGGGAGACCCAGTACTTC. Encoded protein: CASSYTNAGTGSLGWETQYF.

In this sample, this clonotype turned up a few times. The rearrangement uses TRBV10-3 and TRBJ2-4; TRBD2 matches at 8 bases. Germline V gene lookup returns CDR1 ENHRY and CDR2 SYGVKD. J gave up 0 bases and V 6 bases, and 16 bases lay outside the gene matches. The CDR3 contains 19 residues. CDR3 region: CAISAERGGSTLAKNIQYF. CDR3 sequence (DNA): TGTGCCATCAGCGCCGAACGGGGGGGGTCGACTCTAGCCAAAAACATTCAGTACTTC.

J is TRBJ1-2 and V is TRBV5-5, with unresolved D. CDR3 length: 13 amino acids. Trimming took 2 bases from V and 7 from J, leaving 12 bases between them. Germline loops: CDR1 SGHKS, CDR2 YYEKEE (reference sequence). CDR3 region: CASSLGRFGGYTF. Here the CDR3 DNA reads TGTGCCAGCAGCTTAGGACGCTTTGGTGGCTACACCTTC.

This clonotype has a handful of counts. DNA of the CDR3: TGTGCCAGCAGCCCCCGAGGGACAGGGCACAATGAGCAGTTCTTC. This gives the protein CASSPRGTGHNEQFF. This sequence joins TRBV7-9 and TRBJ2-1, with 9 bases that match TRBD1. CDR3 length equals 15 residues. The germline CDR1 and CDR2 sequences are SEHNR and FQNEAQ (reference sequence). V lost 5 bases and J lost 5; bases outside the gene matches: 7.

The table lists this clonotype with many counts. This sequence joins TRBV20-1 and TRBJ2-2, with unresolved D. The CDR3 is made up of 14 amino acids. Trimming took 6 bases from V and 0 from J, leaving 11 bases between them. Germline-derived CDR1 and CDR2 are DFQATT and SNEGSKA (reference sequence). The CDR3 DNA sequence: TGCAGTGCCCCATTGGCAGCGAACACCGGGGAGCTGTTTTTT. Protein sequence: CSAPLAANTGELFF.

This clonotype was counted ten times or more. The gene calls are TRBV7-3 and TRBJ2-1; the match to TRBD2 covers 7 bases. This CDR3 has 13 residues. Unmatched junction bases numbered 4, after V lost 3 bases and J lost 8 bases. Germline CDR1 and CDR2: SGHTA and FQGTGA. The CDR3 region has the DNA TGTGCCAGCAGCTTCGGCGGGGGACATGAGCAGTTCTTC. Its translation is CASSFGGGHEQFF.

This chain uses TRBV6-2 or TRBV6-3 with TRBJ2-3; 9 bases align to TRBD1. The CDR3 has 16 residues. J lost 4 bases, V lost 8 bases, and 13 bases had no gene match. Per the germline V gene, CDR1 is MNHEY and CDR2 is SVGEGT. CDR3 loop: CASDDAGTGISDTQYF. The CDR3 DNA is TGTGCCAGCGATGATGCCGGGACAGGGATTTCAGATACGCAGTATTTT.

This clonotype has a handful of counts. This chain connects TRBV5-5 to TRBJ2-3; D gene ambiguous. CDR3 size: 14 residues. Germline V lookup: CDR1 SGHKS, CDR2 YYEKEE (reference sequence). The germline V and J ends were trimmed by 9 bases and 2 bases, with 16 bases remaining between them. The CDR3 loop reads CATTGTLATDTQYF. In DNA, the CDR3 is TGTGCCACCACCGGCACGTTGGCCACAGATACGCAGTATTTT.

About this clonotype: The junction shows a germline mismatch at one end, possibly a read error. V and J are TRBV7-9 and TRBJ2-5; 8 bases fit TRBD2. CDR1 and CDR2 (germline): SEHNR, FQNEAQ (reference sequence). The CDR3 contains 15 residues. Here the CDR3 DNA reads TGTGCCAGCAGCCTAGCGGGTCGGGTCTGGGAGACCCAGTACTTC. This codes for CASSLAGRVWETQYF.